Listed here are 21 T cell receptor beta chains from one sample, sequenced in a study of TET2 disruption in CD19-targeted CAR T cells. These receptors lack a known antigen. Produced via immunoSEQ multiplex PCR; TCRdb's table is partial and in-frame only. The data include under 30,000 clones; the top ten clones carry under 2.5%. Regarding treatment: autologous CTL019 cells: CD19 CAR with 4-1BB and CD3 zeta domains. The input for sequencing was CD8- CAR+ T cells sorted from cultured blood T cells, taken for CD19 CAR T cell therapy. As for subset: CD8-negative CAR-positive T cells from the infusion product. The receptors shown here come from a man between 65 and 80 years old with chronic lymphocytic leukemia.

The part of the CDR3 DNA that was read is TGCGCCAGCAGCCAAGATGGGACAGCAAACAATCAGCCC. Residues: CASSQDGTANNQP. The complete CDR3 sequence is CASSQDGTANNQPQHF. The chain employs TRBV4-1 and TRBJ1-5, with TRBD1 matching 7 bases. The DNA ends 3 residues before the CDR3 does, and the rest of the CDR3 is filled in from the germline J gene. The CDR3 sequence is 16 residues long. J was trimmed by 3 bases and V by 0 bases; bases with no gene match: 5. Germline V gene sequence: CDR1 MGHRA, CDR2 YSYEKL.

Regarding this clone: The sequenced fragment ends 3 residues before the CDR3 boundary, so the rest is inferred from the germline J gene. The genes are TRBV4-2 and TRBJ2-5, with 9 bases matching TRBD2. CDR3 length equals 17 residues. The trim removed 1 base at V and 5 bases at J, leaving 11 bases unmatched. Germline CDR1 and CDR2: LGHNA and YNFKEQ. The CDR3: CASSQGPRGAGGETQYF. The sequenced CDR3 bases are TGTGCCAGCAGCCAAGGACCCCGCGGGGCGGGGGGGGAGACC.

Points on this clone: The CDR3 end is not reached by the read, which stops 3 residues before it; the germline J gene fills it in. The rearrangement uses TRBV6-2 or TRBV6-3 and TRBJ2-7, with D perhaps TRBD1 or TRBD2 (5 bases each). The V end lost 0 bases, the J end lost 5 bases, and 11 bases lay between the germline ends. In germline, CDR1 is MNHEY, CDR2 SVGEGT. The CDR3 loop spans 14 amino acids. The CDR3: CASSYSMRGHEQYF. The CDR3 DNA, read in part, is TGTGCCAGCAGTTACTCGATGAGGGGCCACGAG.

In regard to this clone: The read ends 3 residues early relative to the CDR3; the germline J gene fills the gap. The chain uses TRBV27 and TRBJ1-2, with D tentatively TRBD1 (6 bases). Germline CDR1 MNHEY, CDR2 SMNVEV (reference sequence). Trimming took off 5 bases at V and 2 bases at J, with 12 bases between the two ends. The CDR3 covers 14 residues. The CDR3 bases that were read are TGTGCCAGCAGTCTACAGGGTTCGAACTATGGC. Residues: CASSLQGSNYG. The CDR3 reads in full as CASSLQGSNYGYTF.

As regards this clone: Read coverage stops 3 residues before the CDR3 terminus; the germline J gene supplies the remainder. V is TRBV6-2 or TRBV6-3 and J is TRBJ2-4; TRBD2 is a possible D gene (6 bases). The V gene's germline CDR1 is MNHEY and CDR2 SVGEGT. The CDR3 is 13 amino acids. Incomplete CDR3 DNA: TGTGCCAGCAGCCGCGACGGACTCGGGGGT. Residues: CASSRDGLGG. The full CDR3 protein reads CASSRDGLGGQYF.

CDR3 bases read: TGTGCCAGTACTGCTGGACAGGGGAGGACTGAA. Protein product: CASTAGQGRTE. The CDR3 as a whole reads CASTAGQGRTEAFF. The V gene is TRBV19, the J gene TRBJ1-1, with TRBD1 matching 9 bases. The CDR3 goes on 3 residues after the read ends, and that part is filled in from the germline J gene. The CDR3 covers 14 residues. V shed 7 bases, J shed 5 bases, and the junction held 8 bases outside the gene matches. Germline lookup yields CDR1 LNHDA and CDR2 SQIVND (reference sequence). The full variable domain, completed using reference TRBV19 and TRBJ1-1, is DGGITQSPKYLFRKEGQNVTLSCEQNLNHDAMYWYRQDPGQGLRLIYYSQIVNDFQKGDIAEGYSVSREKKESFPLTVTSAQKNPTAFYLCASTAGQGRTEAFFGQGTRLTVV.

On this clone: The CDR3 extends 3 residues past the end of the read, so its final part is completed from the germline J gene. The gene calls are TRBV29-1 and TRBJ2-7; TRBD1 matches at 11 bases. The CDR3 runs to 13 residues. Germline V gene lookup returns CDR1 SQVTM and CDR2 ANQGSEA. Trimming cost V 6 bases and J 3 bases; bases outside gene matches: 4. CDR3 bases read: TGCAGCGTGGGAGGGACAGGGGGCTACGAG. It specifies CSVGGTGGYE. The CDR3, in full, reads CSVGGTGGYEQYF.

This clone is deemed medium-sized by its frequency. The sequenced fragment ends 3 residues before the CDR3 boundary, so the rest is inferred from the germline J gene. The rearrangement links TRBV7-9 to TRBJ2-1, with unresolved D. The CDR3 contains 11 residues. Trimming stripped 8 bases from V and 4 bases from J, with 6 bases between. From germline, CDR1 is SEHNR and CDR2 FQNEAQ (reference sequence). The part of the CDR3 DNA that was read is TGTGCCAGCGGCCAATACAATGAG. Translating it yields CASGQYNE. The full CDR3 protein reads CASGQYNEQFF.

To note about this clone: A read error may produce the germline difference seen at one junction end. The read falls 3 residues short of the CDR3 end, and the missing part is taken from the germline J gene. The same CDR3 arises from other DNA sequences in this sample as well. The chain employs TRBV5-1 and TRBJ1-2; 9 positions match TRBD1. The germline CDR1 and CDR2 sequences are SGHRS and YFSETQ. The length of the CDR3 is 14 residues. The part of the CDR3 DNA that was read is TGCGCTAGCAGTACACAGGGGGCGCTTTATGGC. Its protein is CASSTQGALYG. The entire CDR3 is CASSTQGALYGYTF. The full variable domain, its missing parts supplied by reference TRBV5-1 and TRBJ1-2, is KAGVTQTPRYLIKTRGQQVTLSCSPISGHRSVSWYQQTPGQGLQFLFEYFSETQRNKGNFPGRFSGRQFSNSRSEMNVSTLELGDSALYLCASSTQGALYGYTFGSGTRLTVV.

On this clone: The read finishes 3 residues shy of the CDR3 end, and the germline J gene is used to complete it. This chain connects TRBV5-6 to TRBJ2-7; D uncertain. Germline V gives CDR1 SGHDT, CDR2 YYEEEE. The CDR3 has 11 residues. With 4 bases removed from V and 3 bases from J, the gap between germline ends came to 5 bases. CDR3: CASSLFYEQYF. The CDR3 bases that were read are TGTGCCAGCAGCCTGTTCTACGAG. Based on the CDR3 plus reference TRBV5-6 and TRBJ2-7, the full variable domain is DAGVTQSPTHLIKTRGQQVTLRCSPKSGHDTVSWYQQALGQGPQFIFQYYEEEERQRGNFPDRFSGHQFPNYSSELNVNALLLGDSALYLCASSLFYEQYFGPGTRLTVT.

On this clone itself: The read finishes 3 residues shy of the CDR3 end, and the germline J gene is used to complete it. The chain uses TRBV18 and TRBJ2-4; 8 nucleotides line up with TRBD1. This CDR3 has 14 amino acids. Germline-derived CDR1 and CDR2 are KGHSH and LQKENI. The DNA read from the CDR3 is TGTGCCAGCTCAGCCGGGACAGGAGGCGAGACT. Protein: CASSAGTGGET. In full, the CDR3 reads CASSAGTGGETQYF. The complete variable domain, with remaining parts taken from reference TRBV18 and TRBJ2-4, reads NAGVMQNPRHLVRRRGQEARLRCSPMKGHSHVYWYRQLPEEGLKFMVYLQKENIIDESGMPKERFSAEFPKEGPSILRIQQVVRGDSAAYFCASSAGTGGETQYFGAGTRLSVL.

Points on this clone: Its ends do not fully match the called genes, so a read error is possible. The observed sequence ends 3 residues before the CDR3 terminus, with the missing tail filled in from the germline J gene. V gene TRBV7-9 combines with J gene TRBJ2-2; possible D gene TRBD1, 6 bases. The germline gives CDR1 SEHNR, CDR2 FQNEAQ (reference sequence). There are 13 residues in the CDR3. The part of the CDR3 DNA that was read is TGTTCCAGCAGCCTCGCTCAGGGGTGGGAG. This encodes CSSSLAQGWE. The whole CDR3 region reads CSSSLAQGWELFF.

In regard to this clone: The read stops 3 residues short of the end of the CDR3; the missing end is completed from the germline J gene. This sequence joins TRBV5-6 and TRBJ2-5, with D perhaps matching TRBD2 (7 bases). V gave up 1 base and J gave up 5 bases, with 12 bases separating them. Germline assignment: CDR1 SGHDT and CDR2 YYEEEE. This CDR3 has 14 amino acids. The CDR3 sequence: CASSLRGAGETQYF. The CDR3 DNA, read in part, is TGTGCCAGCAGCTTGCGGGGGGCGGGGGAGACC.

On this clone itself: The read terminates 3 residues before the CDR3 end, so the remaining end is supplied by the germline J gene. The chain carries TRBV5-5 and TRBJ1-5; D unresolved. This CDR3 contains 13 residues. CDR1 is SGHKS and CDR2 is YYEKEE in the germline V gene (reference sequence). V was clipped by 1 base and J by 5 bases, with 7 bases between them. CDR3 bases read: TGTGCCAGCAGCTTGCAGGATGATCAGCCC. It codes for CASSLQDDQP. The whole CDR3 protein reads CASSLQDDQPQHF.

Of note for this clone: The read finishes 3 residues shy of the CDR3 end, and the germline J gene is used to complete it. The rearrangement joins TRBV5-1 to TRBJ2-3; D uncertain. The CDR3 totals 15 residues. V dropped 3 bases and J dropped 5 bases, with 16 bases sitting between them. From germline, CDR1 is SGHRS and CDR2 YFSETQ. The sequenced part of the CDR3 DNA is TGCGCCAGCAGCTCCAGTGGAATAACAGTAGATACG. It is translated as CASSSSGITVDT. In full, the CDR3 reads CASSSSGITVDTQYF.

About this clone itself: The read ends 3 residues before the CDR3 terminus; that terminus is restored from the germline J gene. The J gene is TRBJ2-1, the V gene TRBV28; 7 bases fit TRBD1. The J segment lost 0 bases and the V segment lost 6 bases, leaving 5 bases of the junction unmatched. This CDR3 comprises 15 residues. The germline CDR1 and CDR2 sequences are MDHEN and SYDVKM. CDR3 region: CASRGQAISYNEQFF. Partial CDR3 DNA: TGTGCCAGCAGAGGACAGGCCATCTCCTACAATGAG.

In terms of frequency, this clone is medium-sized. The CDR3 goes on 3 residues after the read ends, and that part is filled in from the germline J gene. The chain joins TRBV18 to TRBJ2-2, with TRBD1 identical over 7 bases. The germline gives CDR1 KGHSH, CDR2 LQKENI. J was trimmed by 5 bases and V by 5 bases; bases with no gene match: 5. CDR3 length: 14 amino acids. The CDR3 DNA, read in part, is TGTGCCAGCTCAGCCCAACAGGGGACCGGGGAG. Translating gives CASSAQQGTGE. The full CDR3 protein reads CASSAQQGTGELFF.

About this clone: The read terminates 3 residues ahead of where the CDR3 ends, so the germline J gene completes it. The same CDR3 arises from other DNA sequences in this sample as well. The rearrangement uses TRBV20-1 and TRBJ1-2; 8 bases line up with TRBD1. CDR1 and CDR2 (germline): DFQATT, SNEGSKA (reference sequence). CDR3 length equals 13 residues. Trimming cost V 6 bases and J 4 bases; bases outside gene matches: 7. The part of the CDR3 DNA that was read is TGCAGTGCCCCGCCCAGGGGGCTCTATGGC. Its translation: CSAPPRGLYG. The CDR3, in full, reads CSAPPRGLYGYTF.

Regarding this clone: Its ends do not fully match the called genes, so a read error is possible. The read terminates 3 residues ahead of where the CDR3 ends, so the germline J gene completes it. The chain has TRBV18 and TRBJ2-3, with 10 nucleotides matching TRBD1. The CDR3 has 15 amino acids. The germline V gene has CDR1 KGHSH and CDR2 LQKENI. CDR3 loop: CASSLGQGTTDPQYF. CDR3 DNA (partial): TGTGCCAGCTCCCTGGGACAGGGGACCACAGATCCG. Combining the CDR3 with reference TRBV18 and TRBJ2-3 gives the whole variable domain NAGVMQNPRHLVRRRGQEARLRCSPMKGHSHVYWYRQLPEEGLKFMVYLQKENIIDESGMPKERFSAEFPKEGPSILRIQQVVRGDSAAYFCASSLGQGTTDPQYFGPGTRLTVL.

A note on this clone: The missing CDR3 end, 3 residues past where the read stops, is filled in from the germline J gene. V gene TRBV10-2 combines with J gene TRBJ1-5, with D unresolved. V lost 6 bases to trimming and J lost 4 bases, with 13 bases between them. Germline V lookup: CDR1 WSHSY, CDR2 SAAADI. The CDR3 runs 14 residues. The CDR3 sequence: CASSQAGSNQPQHF. The CDR3 bases that were read are TGCGCCAGCAGCCAAGCAGGCTCAAATCAGCCC.

A note on this clone: The CDR3 end is not reached by the read, which stops 3 residues before it; the germline J gene fills it in. The chain recombines TRBV19 with TRBJ2-1; 7 positions match TRBD1. This CDR3 comprises 17 residues. Per germline, CDR1 LNHDA and CDR2 SQIVND (reference sequence). Trimming took 0 bases from V and 4 from J; bases not matched to a gene: 9. The CDR3 bases that were read are TGTGCCAGTAGTATAGAAGGGACAGCCTTGGGGTACAATGAG. It is translated as CASSIEGTALGYNE. The entire CDR3 is CASSIEGTALGYNEQFF.